A single sample gave rise to the 21 T cell receptor beta chains below, sequenced in a study of cytomegalovirus exposure and HLA in healthy donors. Primers for the PCR totalled 60 Vbeta and 13 Jbeta. Measured with immunoSEQ multiplex PCR; TCRdb has only the in-frame clones, and not every one. The profile shows around 96,000 clones, 55% to 75% of them singletons. The sequencing input was PBMCs. The receptors were gathered from a man in his sixties in good health and CMV-seronegative.

This chain links TRBV5-4 with TRBJ2-1; TRBD1 might be the D (6 bases). V lost 4 bases and J 5 bases, leaving 13 bases between the germline ends. CDR1 and CDR2 from the germline V gene are SGHNT and YYREEE (reference sequence). The CDR3 runs to 14 residues. The CDR3 DNA sequence: TGTGCCAGCAGCGGGACAAACGTTCACAATGAGCAGTTCTTC. Translated, it gives CASSGTNVHNEQFF. The full variable domain, with the rest looked up from reference TRBV5-4 and TRBJ2-1, is ETGVTQSPTHLIKTRGQQVTLRCSSQSGHNTVSWYQQALGQGPQFIFQYYREEENGRGNFPPRFSGLQFPNYSSELNVNALELDDSALYLCASSGTNVHNEQFFGPGTRLTVL.

J is TRBJ2-3 and V is TRBV6-5, with D unresolved. CDR1 and CDR2 from the germline V gene are MNHEY and SVGAGI. The CDR3 is 16 residues long. V lost 0 bases to trimming and J lost 2 bases, with 12 bases between them. The DNA for the CDR3 is TGTGCCAGCAGTTACTCGATGACACAGTCCACAGATACGCAGTATTTT. This sequence encodes CASSYSMTQSTDTQYF.

The V and J genes are TRBV7-9 and TRBJ2-7; the match to TRBD2 covers 7 bases. The germline V gene has CDR1 SEHNR and CDR2 FQNEAQ (reference sequence). This CDR3 comprises 14 residues. The trim removed 6 bases at V and 0 bases at J, leaving 5 bases unmatched. The CDR3 reads CASSGTKSSYEQYF. The CDR3 coding sequence is TGTGCCAGCAGTGGGACTAAGAGCTCCTACGAGCAGTACTTC. Variable domain in full (rest from reference TRBV7-9 and TRBJ2-7): DTGVSQNPRHKITKRGQNVTFRCDPISEHNRLYWYRQTLGQGPEFLTYFQNEAQLEKSRLLSDRFSAERPKGSFSTLEIQRTEQGDSAMYLCASSGTKSSYEQYFGPGTRLTVT.

In its sample, this clone was seen many times. The rearrangement links TRBV6-6 to TRBJ1-1; D remains ambiguous. Between the trimmed V and J ends, which lost 0 bases and 5 bases, there was a span of 7 bases. Germline CDR1 and CDR2: MNHNY and SVGAGI (reference sequence). The length of the CDR3 is 13 residues. The CDR3 region has the DNA TGTGCCAGCAGTTACTCGGGCGGGACTGAAGCTTTCTTT. Its protein product is CASSYSGGTEAFF.

The chain recombines TRBV7-5 with TRBJ1-2. TRBV7-5 is reported as a pseudogene. This CDR3 has 12 amino acids. The CDR3 region is CARSLESFGYTF. The CDR3 nucleotides read TGTGCCAGAAGCTTAGAATCTTTTGGCTACACCTTC.

The chain has TRBV6-1 and TRBJ1-6; possible D gene TRBD1, 5 bases. Germline CDR1 MNHNS, CDR2 SASEGT. Trimming took 6 bases from V and 3 from J, leaving 6 bases between them. This CDR3 has 13 amino acids. CDR3 sequence (DNA): TGTGCCAGCAGGCAGGGCTATAATTCACCCCTCCACTTT. This encodes CASRQGYNSPLHF.

This clone was counted a few times. The V gene is TRBV28, the J gene TRBJ2-7; 7 bases match TRBD1. This CDR3 region has 15 residues. With 5 bases clipped from V and 1 base from J, the junction kept 8 bases outside the gene matches. In germline, CDR1 is MDHEN, CDR2 SYDVKM. CDR3 nucleotides: TGTGCCAGCAGTATCCCCGGGACAGCATCCTACGAGCAGTACTTC. This codes for CASSIPGTASYEQYF.

This clone has just a few counts. V usage is TRBV7-6 and J usage is TRBJ2-1; 7 bases map to TRBD1. J lost 4 bases, V lost 2 bases, and 8 bases had no gene match. The CDR3 loop spans 16 amino acids. The germline gives CDR1 SGHVS, CDR2 FNYEAQ. The CDR3 sequence: CASSLRQGSSYNEQFF. The CDR3 nucleotides are TGTGCCAGCAGCTTAAGACAGGGTTCGTCGTACAATGAGCAGTTCTTC.

The V call is TRBV14, the J call TRBJ2-1; unclear D gene. V gave up 0 bases and J gave up 9 bases, with 6 bases separating them. The germline gives CDR1 SGHDN, CDR2 FVKESK. The CDR3 contains 12 residues. The CDR3 protein is CASSQDWSEQFF. The CDR3 DNA follows: TGTGCCAGCAGCCAAGACTGGAGTGAGCAGTTCTTC.

This rearrangement joins TRBV28 to TRBJ1-5; 7 bases align to TRBD1. The germline CDR1 and CDR2 sequences are MDHEN and SYDVKM. V lost 6 bases and J lost 7; bases outside the gene matches: 9. The CDR3 runs 14 residues. The CDR3 loop reads CASRETGPGQPQHF. CDR3 nucleotide sequence: TGTGCCAGCAGAGAGACAGGGCCGGGGCAGCCCCAGCATTTT.

The V and J genes are TRBV6-4 and TRBJ2-6; TRBD1 agrees at 11 bases. Germline V gene lookup returns CDR1 MRHNA and CDR2 SNTAGT. V gave up 6 bases and J gave up 2 bases; unmatched junction bases: 9. There are 18 residues in the CDR3. CDR3 protein: CASRHRDRGNTGANVLTF. DNA for the CDR3: TGTGCCAGCAGGCACCGGGACAGGGGGAATACTGGGGCCAACGTCCTGACTTTC.

For the CDR3, the DNA is TGTGCCAGCAGCGCACTCCTAGGGACAGGGCGATATGGCTACACCTTC. This codes for CASSALLGTGRYGYTF. The chain has TRBV5-6 and TRBJ1-2; 9 bases match TRBD1. V shed 4 bases, J shed 5 bases, and the junction held 12 bases outside the gene matches. Germline CDR1 is SGHDT and CDR2 is YYEEEE. The CDR3 has 16 residues.

This chain joins TRBV25-1 and TRBJ1-3; a possible D gene is TRBD1 (6 bases). Trimming shortened V by 3 bases and J by 0 bases, and 12 bases separated the two germline ends. The CDR3 extends over 16 amino acids. Germline lookup yields CDR1 MGHDK and CDR2 SYGVNS. The CDR3 DNA reads as TGTGCCAGCAGTGATCACAGGGCCGTCTCTGGAAACACCATATATTTT. Amino acid sequence: CASSDHRAVSGNTIYF.

For this clone: At one boundary the junction diverges from the germline segment, which might be a read error. Other DNA sequences from this sample encode an identical CDR3 as well. This rearrangement joins TRBV5-1 to TRBJ1-1, with 9 bases matching TRBD1. From germline, CDR1 is SGHRS and CDR2 YFSETQ. There are 16 residues in the CDR3. The CDR3 protein is CASSLGGTGRNTEAFF. CDR3 nucleotide sequence: TGCGCCAGCAGCTTGGGGGGGACAGGGAGAAACACTGAAGCCTTCTTT.

The V and J genes are TRBV9 and TRBJ1-1; no clear D gene. Trimming pared 0 bases from V and 0 bases from J, leaving 9 bases between. Germline CDR1 is SGDLS and CDR2 is YYNGEE. CDR3 size: 15 residues. As DNA, the CDR3 is TGTGCCAGCAGCGTAGCTAACAGTCTGAACACTGAAGCTTTCTTT. It codes for CASSVANSLNTEAFF.

Only a few counts were recorded for this clone. V gene TRBV9 combines with J gene TRBJ1-1; 7 positions agree with TRBD1. The CDR3 spans 14 residues. Germline loops: CDR1 SGDLS, CDR2 YYNGEE. V dropped 0 bases and J dropped 5; count of bases not matched to a gene: 4. CDR3: CASSVGRGRTEAFF. CDR3 sequence (DNA): TGTGCCAGCAGCGTAGGTAGGGGGCGGACTGAAGCTTTCTTT.

This clone was counted between two and nine times. This chain links TRBV7-3 with TRBJ2-2, with TRBD2 matching over 7 bases. V was pared by 1 base and J by 0 bases, with 2 bases of the junction left unmatched. CDR3 length: 16 amino acids. CDR1 and CDR2 from the germline V gene are SGHTA and FQGTGA. CDR3 protein: CASSLIGLANTGELFF. CDR3 coding DNA: TGTGCCAGCAGCTTAATTGGACTAGCGAACACCGGGGAGCTGTTTTTT.

This clone was counted a single time. V gene TRBV30 combines with J gene TRBJ1-2; 8 bases agree with TRBD1. Germline V gene sequence: CDR1 GTSNPN, CDR2 SVGIG (reference sequence). The trim removed 0 bases at V and 7 bases at J, leaving 7 bases unmatched. The CDR3 covers 14 residues. CDR3 DNA: TGTGCCTGGAGTGTACGTCAGGGGGCAGTTGGCTACACCTTC. It encodes CAWSVRQGAVGYTF.

The chain links TRBV7-9 to TRBJ2-1, with 13 bases identical to TRBD2. V was clipped by 5 bases and J by 4 bases; unmatched bases: 5. The germline CDR1 and CDR2 sequences are SEHNR and FQNEAQ (reference sequence). CDR3 length: 16 residues. The DNA of the CDR3 is TGTGCCAGCAGCCCTGGACTAGCGGGGGTATACAATGAGCAGTTCTTC. This translates into CASSPGLAGVYNEQFF. Supplemented by reference TRBV7-9 and TRBJ2-1, the full variable domain reads DTGVSQNPRHKITKRGQNVTFRCDPISEHNRLYWYRQTLGQGPEFLTYFQNEAQLEKSRLLSDRFSAERPKGSFSTLEIQRTEQGDSAMYLCASSPGLAGVYNEQFFGPGTRLTVL.

The genes are TRBV5-1 and TRBJ2-3, with TRBD1 matching 11 bases. The CDR3 has 17 residues. V lost 5 bases, J lost 3 bases, and 11 bases stayed unmatched. The germline V gene has CDR1 SGHRS and CDR2 YFSETQ. The CDR3 here is CASRKDRGRELTDTQYF. DNA for the CDR3: TGCGCCAGCAGAAAGGACAGGGGGCGCGAACTAACAGATACGCAGTATTTT. The entire variable domain, with the rest obtained from reference TRBV5-1 and TRBJ2-3, is as follows: KAGVTQTPRYLIKTRGQQVTLSCSPISGHRSVSWYQQTPGQGLQFLFEYFSETQRNKGNFPGRFSGRQFSNSRSEMNVSTLELGDSALYLCASRKDRGRELTDTQYFGPGTRLTVL.

This sequence joins TRBV28 and TRBJ2-7, with D possibly TRBD2 on 5 matching bases. The CDR3 is 13 amino acids. Deletions cut 5 bases from V and 3 bases from J, with 11 bases between. Germline V gives CDR1 MDHEN, CDR2 SYDVKM. CDR3 sequence reads: CASSLGGDYEQYF. For the CDR3, the DNA is TGTGCCAGCAGTCTCGGAGGAGACTACGAGCAGTACTTC.